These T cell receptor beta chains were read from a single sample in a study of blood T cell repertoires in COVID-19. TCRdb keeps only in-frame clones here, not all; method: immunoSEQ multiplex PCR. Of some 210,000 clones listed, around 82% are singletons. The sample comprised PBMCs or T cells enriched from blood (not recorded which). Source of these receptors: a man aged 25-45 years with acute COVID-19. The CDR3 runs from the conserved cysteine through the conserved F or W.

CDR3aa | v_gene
CASQGESRGEKLFF | TRBV2
CAGSQGQANQPQHF | TRBV4-2
CAIGTVSYEQYF | TRBV10-3
CASSSDSHHGYTF | TRBV11-2
CASSREGTYNEQFF | TRBV5-4
CATSRGDRGVSQPQHF | TRBV15
CASSFQGVGDGYTF | TRBV7-9
CASSPGVIANEKLFF | TRBV5-1
CASSEEWAERGYTF | TRBV6-1
CSERQQETQYF | TRBV29-1
CASSFGQETQYF | TRBV5-4
CASSHGASSPLHF | TRBV7-9
CASSVRPGTGISSTDTQYF | TRBV6-1
CASSDFQTGGEAFF | TRBV2
CASADRVNTEAFF | TRBV12-5
CASTSTRGKGQPQHF | TRBV19
CASRRGPGANVLTF | TRBV28
CASSLLQVSNYGYTF | TRBV7-3
CASSLGTGDGYTF | TRBV7-2
CASSIPYTEAFF | TRBV19
CAISESDRGSSYEQYF | TRBV10-3
CASSAIMWLAGVHLRTYNEQFF | TRBV21-1
CAIRETVGTSGGLNTDTQYF | TRBV10-3
CATQGDSYEQYF | TRBV15
CASRRRGGLETQYF | TRBV27
CASSFGNQPQHF | TRBV7-9
CSSPGQGYVNYGYTF | TRBV29-1
CASSLVTQVHGYTF | TRBV7-9
CAIAIATNEKLFF | TRBV10-3
CATSHGVLAGGYETQYF | TRBV15
CATSRGGQRQFF | TRBV15
CASSLVGGAGNTIYF | TRBV27
CASSLGQGRRNTEAFF | TRBV5-1
CASSLGGPTEAFF | TRBV12-3/TRBV12-4
CASSLGAGETQYF | TRBV12-3/TRBV12-4
CASAWRVGNEQFF | TRBV3-1/TRBV3-2
CASSWMGLAGDTQYF | TRBV5-6
CASSQDTQNYNEQFF | TRBV3-1/TRBV3-2
CASSLALSGDEQFF | TRBV7-9
CASSRSGNYGYTF | TRBV28
CASSPPGNHYEQYF | TRBV7-9
CASSEGGQYF | TRBV10-1
CASSLLGGGTEAFF | TRBV5-1
CASSPFQGALNNEQFF | TRBV18
CASSLRRYPPLFFF | TRBV28
CASSHNTGGQQYF | TRBV27
CASSLTQQGEQYF | TRBV6-5
CASSPPGQGNRGYTF | TRBV7-9
CAISWGGSVRGYTF | TRBV10-3
CAIRPQVTDTQYF | TRBV10-3
CASSVIAGANWNEQFF | TRBV9
CASSQGSGAYTEAFF | TRBV4-1
CASSLRTGGEQYF | TRBV7-3
CASSPPGNTEAFF | TRBV13
CASSQGVGSPSEQYF | TRBV3-1/TRBV3-2
CAITDSSGANVLTF | TRBV10-3
CASSHPRNEQFF | TRBV27
CASSPPGVQPQHF | TRBV6-5